What follows are 9 T cell receptor beta chains derived from one specimen sequenced in a study of blood T cell repertoires in COVID-19. The method was immunoSEQ multiplex PCR; TCRdb's version includes in-frame clones alone and lacks a portion of them. The table shows about 64,000 clones, with 84% occurring only once. Sequenced input: peripheral blood. Every receptor here comes from a woman aged 60-70 years with acute or convalescent COVID-19.

This clone is a singleton in its sample. The chain has TRBV27 and TRBJ2-5; 8 nucleotides line up with TRBD2. V trimming: 2 bases; J trimming: 6 bases; junction bases outside the gene matches: 8. The germline V gene has CDR1 MNHEY and CDR2 SMNVEV (reference sequence). The CDR3 spans 15 residues. The CDR3 protein is CASSLGGSGVKTQYF. DNA of the CDR3: TGTGCCAGCAGTTTAGGGGGTAGCGGGGTAAAGACCCAGTACTTC.

The chain employs TRBV11-2 and TRBJ1-5, with D unresolved. CDR3 size: 14 residues. The germline V and J ends were trimmed by 0 bases and 4 bases, with 7 bases remaining between them. Germline V gives CDR1 SGHAT, CDR2 FQNNGV. CDR3 region: CASSLDSGNQPQHF. In nucleotides, the CDR3 is TGTGCCAGCAGCTTAGATTCGGGTAATCAGCCCCAGCATTTT.

The gene calls are TRBV19 and TRBJ1-2; TRBD1 agrees at 9 bases. The CDR3 spans 15 residues. Unmatched junction bases numbered 4, after V lost 0 bases and J lost 5 bases. Germline CDR1 and CDR2: LNHDA and SQIVND (reference sequence). The CDR3 region has the DNA TGTGCCAGTAGTATAGATGGACAGGGGAAATATGGCTACACCTTC. Protein: CASSIDGQGKYGYTF.

This clone showed up just a few times. This rearrangement joins TRBV2 to TRBJ1-5; D ambiguous. The CDR3 is 15 amino acids. Trimming shortened V by 6 bases and J by 1 base, and 13 bases separated the two germline ends. CDR1 SNHLY and CDR2 FYNNEI come from the germline V gene. CDR3 amino acids: CASRPAVGSNQPQHF. DNA of the CDR3: TGTGCCAGCAGGCCAGCGGTGGGGAGCAATCAGCCCCAGCATTTT.

The chain has TRBV7-2 and TRBJ1-5, with TRBD1 as a possible D gene (5 bases). In germline, CDR1 is SGHTA, CDR2 FQGNSA. This CDR3 spans 14 amino acids. V shed 2 bases and J shed 6 bases, with 11 bases lying between them. CDR3 protein: CASSLQGLGQPQHF. The CDR3 nucleotides read TGTGCCAGCAGCTTACAGGGATTGGGTCAGCCCCAGCATTTT. The variable domain in full, completed from reference TRBV7-2 and TRBJ1-5, reads GAGVSQSPSNKVTEKGKDVELRCDPISGHTALYWYRQSLGQGLEFLIYFQGNSAPDKSGLPSDRFSAERTGGSVSTLTIQRTQQEDSAVYLCASSLQGLGQPQHFGDGTRLSIL.

The chain joins TRBV7-9 to TRBJ2-5; D is unclear. The V end was cut by 5 bases, the J end by 2 bases, with 3 bases between. Germline CDR1 and CDR2: SEHNR and FQNEAQ (reference sequence). This CDR3 spans 11 amino acids. CDR3: CASSPQETQYF. DNA of the CDR3: TGTGCCAGCAGCCCTCAAGAGACCCAGTACTTC.

The V call is TRBV7-7, the J call TRBJ1-6; D is perhaps TRBD1 (6 bases). The CDR3 has 15 amino acids. Germline V gene lookup returns CDR1 SSHAT and CDR2 FNYEAQ (reference sequence). Between the trimmed V and J ends, which lost 3 bases and 6 bases, there was a span of 12 bases. The CDR3 loop is CASSLWTEPNSPLHF. The CDR3 DNA reads as TGTGCCAGCAGCTTGTGGACAGAGCCTAATTCACCCCTCCACTTT.

The chain uses TRBV19 and TRBJ1-1; D perhaps matches TRBD1 (6 bases). V lost 7 bases to trimming and J lost 5 bases, with 17 bases between them. This CDR3 has 14 amino acids. Germline V gene sequence: CDR1 LNHDA, CDR2 SQIVND (reference sequence). In DNA form, the CDR3 reads TGTGCCAGTACCCTCTGGGGGGGCCGGACTGAAGCTTTCTTT. This sequence encodes CASTLWGGRTEAFF. Looking up the rest from reference TRBV19 and TRBJ1-1 gives the full variable domain: DGGITQSPKYLFRKEGQNVTLSCEQNLNHDAMYWYRQDPGQGLRLIYYSQIVNDFQKGDIAEGYSVSREKKESFPLTVTSAQKNPTAFYLCASTLWGGRTEAFFGQGTRLTVV.

This chain links TRBV29-1 with TRBJ1-1; tentative D call: TRBD1 (5 bases). CDR3 length equals 13 residues. CDR1 is SQVTM, CDR2 ANQGSEA, per germline. Trimming stripped 4 bases from V and 11 bases from J, with 20 bases between. CDR3: CSVAGGYSGIAFF. The CDR3 nucleotides read TGCAGCGTTGCGGGGGGGTATAGCGGGATCGCTTTCTTT.